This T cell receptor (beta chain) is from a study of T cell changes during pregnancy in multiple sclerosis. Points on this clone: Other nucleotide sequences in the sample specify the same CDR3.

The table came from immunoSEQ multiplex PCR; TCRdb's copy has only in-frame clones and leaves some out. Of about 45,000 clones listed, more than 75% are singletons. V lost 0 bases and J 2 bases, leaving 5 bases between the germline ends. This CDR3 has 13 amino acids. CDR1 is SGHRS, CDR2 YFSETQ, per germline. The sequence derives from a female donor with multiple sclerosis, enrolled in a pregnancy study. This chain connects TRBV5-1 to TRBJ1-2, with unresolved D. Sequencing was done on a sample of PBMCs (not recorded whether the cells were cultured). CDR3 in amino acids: CASSLGGNYGYTF. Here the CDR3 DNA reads TGCGCCAGCAGCTTGGGAGGGAACTATGGCTACACCTTC.